This T cell receptor beta chain comes out of a study of T cells in Graves' hyperthyroidism and ophthalmopathy. Study overall: Any treatment followed the collection of peripheral blood at initial diagnosis.

This clonotype showed up just a few times. Its cognate antigen is unknown. The study, taken as a whole, reports: A model of 13 V-J features distinguished ophthalmopathy from stable hyperthyroidism.

CDR1 is SEHNR, CDR2 FQNEAQ, per germline (reference sequence). The V end was cut by 5 bases, the J end by 1 base, with 24 bases between. This CDR3 spans 18 amino acids. Researchers amplified the TCR beta CDR3 regions from RNA transcripts. HTBI primers were used for first-round RT-PCR of the TCR CDR3. TCRdb passed the multiplex PCR reads through MiXCR, listing each CDR3 protein once. This table has about 500,000 distinct CDR3 sequences, 16% appearing once. Graves' hyperthyroidism showing no ophthalmopathy progression within 18 months was considered stable. The chain has TRBV7-9 and TRBJ2-7; D is perhaps TRBD2 (6 bases). The sequencing input was blood. This receptor was identified in a woman under 30 with Graves' hyperthyroidism. The CDR3, as DNA: TGTGCCAGCAGCACCTCGATGGGGTCTGTCCGGGGGTCCTACGAGCAGTACTTC. Protein product: CASSTSMGSVRGSYEQYF.